This is a list of T cell receptor beta chains from one sample in a study of blood T cells in healthy people across ages. TCRdb re-called the 5' RACE reads with MiXCR, one entry per CDR3 protein. The sample consists of under 1,100,000 distinct CDR3 sequences, 25% of them appearing once. These same data were also listed under a study on T cells of mothers and their children.

The sequenced material came from blood. These receptors originate from a girl under 10 years old in good health. Both conserved end residues are part of each CDR3. D genes are given only for firm matches. Some rows have no size entry. The others give once, few or many, or a class for an expanded clone.

clone_size	d_call	v_call	j_call	cdr3_aa	cdr3_nt
few	-	TRBV25-1	TRBJ2-5	CASSEEGWAETQYF	TGTGCCAGCAGTGAAGAAGGCTGGGCGGAGACCCAGTACTTC
few	-	TRBV5-5	TRBJ1-2	CASSLEKGGYGYTF	TGTGCCAGCAGCTTGGAAAAGGGAGGCTATGGCTACACCTTC
-	-	TRBV7-8	TRBJ2-3	CASSLGAGLSTDTQYF	TGTGCCAGCAGCTTAGGGGCGGGACTTAGCACAGATACGCAGTATTTT
few	TRBD2	TRBV7-9	TRBJ2-7	CASSFRSSGIDEQYF	TGTGCCAGCAGCTTTCGCTCTAGCGGGATTGACGAGCAGTACTTC
few	-	TRBV5-1	TRBJ2-1	CASSAYSGGGYNEQFF	TGCGCCAGCAGCGCGTATAGCGGAGGTGGCTACAATGAGCAGTTCTTC
-	-	TRBV3-1	TRBJ1-2	CASSRAGEGDDYTF	TGTGCCAGCAGCCGCGCAGGGGAGGGGGATGACTACACCTTC
-	-	TRBV12-3/TRBV12-4	TRBJ2-4	CASSFQAKNIQYF	TGTGCCAGCAGTTTCCAAGCCAAAAACATTCAGTACTTC
few	-	TRBV29-1	TRBJ2-3	CSLEQPFTDTQYF	TGCAGCTTAGAACAGCCTTTCACAGATACGCAGTATTTT
-	-	TRBV7-2	TRBJ1-5	CASSSPVVGLTRNQPQHF	TGTGCCAGCAGTTCCCCGGTCGTCGGGTTAACCCGCAATCAGCCCCAGCATTTT
-	-	TRBV29-1	TRBJ1-4	CSVEIGRGNEKLFF	TGCAGCGTTGAAATCGGCAGGGGTAATGAAAAACTGTTTTTT
-	TRBD2	TRBV15	TRBJ2-1	CATSRGLAGVEQFF	TGTGCCACCAGCAGAGGACTAGCGGGAGTTGAGCAGTTCTTC
-	-	TRBV12-3/TRBV12-4	TRBJ2-7	CASSLGVPLSYEQYF	TGTGCCAGCAGTTTAGGGGTCCCCCTCTCCTACGAGCAGTACTTC
-	-	TRBV7-2	TRBJ1-6	CASSLEVPLHSPLHF	TGTGCCAGCAGCTTAGAAGTCCCCTTGCATTCACCCCTCCACTTT
-	-	TRBV12-5	TRBJ1-2	CASQLGNYGYTF	TGTGCTAGTCAACTGGGTAACTATGGCTACACCTTC
-	-	TRBV5-6	TRBJ1-1	CASQFQQARRAFF	TGTGCCAGCCAATTCCAACAGGCTAGGCGAGCTTTCTTT
few	TRBD2	TRBV7-2	TRBJ2-1	CASSLTSGSANEQFF	TGTGCCAGCAGTCTGACTAGCGGGTCAGCCAATGAGCAGTTCTTC
-	-	TRBV24-1	TRBJ2-5	CATSDTGLPRETQYF	TGTGCCACCAGTGATACGGGACTTCCCCGAGAGACCCAGTACTTC
-	TRBD1	TRBV5-6	TRBJ2-4	CASSPKGQGVAKNIQYF	TGTGCCAGCAGCCCGAAAGGACAGGGGGTAGCCAAAAACATCCAGTACTTC
-	-	TRBV6-5	TRBJ1-4	CASSYALRNEKLFF	TGTGCCAGCAGTTACGCCTTACGTAATGAAAAACTGTTTTTT
-	TRBD1	TRBV4-3	TRBJ2-7	CASSQDGQGINEQYF	TGCGCCAGCAGCCAAGATGGACAGGGGATCAACGAGCAGTACTTC
few	-	TRBV11-1	TRBJ2-1	CASGPRDEQFF	TGTGCCAGCGGGCCACGGGATGAGCAGTTCTTC
few	TRBD2	TRBV10-3	TRBJ2-2	CAISDRGGAGGELFF	TGTGCCATCAGTGACCGCGGGGGGGCCGGCGGGGAGCTGTTTTTT
-	-	TRBV5-1	TRBJ2-3	CASSLEGEFGADTQYF	TGCGCCAGCAGCTTGGAGGGGGAATTTGGAGCAGATACGCAGTATTTT
-	-	TRBV7-2	TRBJ1-3	CASSFTGNSGNTIYF	TGTGCCAGCAGCTTTACAGGAAACTCTGGAAACACCATATATTTT
few	-	TRBV20-1	TRBJ2-5	CSATWETQYF	TGCAGTGCTACGTGGGAGACCCAGTACTTC
-	TRBD1	TRBV28	TRBJ1-6	CASSDDREVSPLHF	TGTGCCAGCAGTGACGACAGGGAAGTATCACCCCTCCACTTT